This T cell receptor (beta chain) was sequenced in a study of T cells after posttransplantation cyclophosphamide. Generated by immunoSEQ multiplex PCR, the TCRdb table keeps only in-frame clones and is missing some. The sample has 50,000 to 55,000 clones, approximately 86% seen once. The sequence derives from a man under 40 with a blood cancer, CMV-positive, and with a related stem cell donor. Sequenced input: PBMCs.

The CDR3, as DNA: TGTGCCAGCAGCCAAGCGGGAGGGTACAATGAGCAGTTCTTC. Its translation: CASSQAGGYNEQFF. V and J are TRBV7-3 and TRBJ2-1; 10 bases are shared with TRBD2. CDR1 and CDR2 from the germline V gene are SGHTA and FQGTGA. The CDR3 runs 14 residues. J lost 4 bases, V lost 5 bases, and 2 bases had no gene match. The full variable domain, completed using reference TRBV7-3 and TRBJ2-1, is GAGVSQTPSNKVTEKGKYVELRCDPISGHTALYWYRQSLGQGPEFLIYFQGTGAADDSGLPNDRFFAVRPEGSVSTLKIQRTERGDSAVYLCASSQAGGYNEQFFGPGTRLTVL.